This section outlines one T cell receptor (beta chain) sequence together with its context. Germline V gene data show CDR1 as LGHDT and CDR2 as YNNKEL (reference sequence). V lost 4 bases and J lost 2, with 11 bases in between. CDR3 length: 15 residues. This record belongs to a study of blood T cell repertoires in COVID-19. Turning to the study itself: Samples representing acute and convalescent COVID-19 were sourced from the United States, Italy and Spain. PBMCs, B-cell-depleted T cells, or T cells were the source of the cDNA or gDNA that made up the material.

Authors' analysis steps: Amplifying reference gene primers gave estimates of nucleated cell counts. Libraries were prepared by immunoSEQ multiplex PCR; TCRdb keeps only in-frame clonotypes and omits some of them. From that table come the V and J calls and clone size; the DNA was used to work out D and trimming. The sample has 150,000 to 190,000 clones, roughly four fifths seen once. The origin of this receptor is a woman at least 80 years old with acute or convalescent COVID-19. The specimen was peripheral blood. This chain joins TRBV3-1 (or the pseudogene TRBV3-2) and TRBJ2-2, with a weak D call TRBD1 (6 bases). CDR3 residues: CASSRGQGNTGELFF. CDR3 DNA: TGTGCCAGCAGCCGGGGGCAGGGCAACACCGGGGAGCTGTTTTTT.